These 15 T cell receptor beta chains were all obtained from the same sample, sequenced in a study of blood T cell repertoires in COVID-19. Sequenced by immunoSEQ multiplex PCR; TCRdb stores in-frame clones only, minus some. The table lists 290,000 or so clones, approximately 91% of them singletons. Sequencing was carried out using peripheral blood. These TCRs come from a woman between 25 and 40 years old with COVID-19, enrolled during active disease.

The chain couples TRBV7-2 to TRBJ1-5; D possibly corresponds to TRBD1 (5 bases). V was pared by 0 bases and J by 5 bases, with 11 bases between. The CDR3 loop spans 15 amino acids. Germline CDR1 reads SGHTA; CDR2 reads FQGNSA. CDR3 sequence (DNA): TGTGCCAGCAGCTTAGCTCAGGGCTGGGATCAGCCCCAGCATTTT. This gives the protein CASSLAQGWDQPQHF.

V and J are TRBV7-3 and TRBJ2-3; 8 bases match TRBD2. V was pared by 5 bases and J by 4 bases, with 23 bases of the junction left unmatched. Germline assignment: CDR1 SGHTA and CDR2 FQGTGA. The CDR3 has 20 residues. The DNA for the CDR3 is TGTGCCAGCAGCCAGAAACCTAGCGGGCTTGACACAGTTGGCGCAGATACGCAGTATTTT. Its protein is CASSQKPSGLDTVGADTQYF.

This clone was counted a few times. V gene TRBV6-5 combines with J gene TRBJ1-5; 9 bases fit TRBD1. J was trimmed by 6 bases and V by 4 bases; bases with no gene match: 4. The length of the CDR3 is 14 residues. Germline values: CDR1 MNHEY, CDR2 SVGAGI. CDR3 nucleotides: TGTGCCAGCAGTTCCGGACAGGGGTCTCAGCCCCAGCATTTT. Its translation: CASSSGQGSQPQHF.

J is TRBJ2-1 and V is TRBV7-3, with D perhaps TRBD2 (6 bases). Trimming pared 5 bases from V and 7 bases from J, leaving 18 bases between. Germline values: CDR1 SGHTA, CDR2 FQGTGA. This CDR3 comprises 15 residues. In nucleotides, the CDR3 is TGTGCCAGCAGCCCAAGCGGAGGGATTTTGAATGAGCAGTTCTTC. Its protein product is CASSPSGGILNEQFF.

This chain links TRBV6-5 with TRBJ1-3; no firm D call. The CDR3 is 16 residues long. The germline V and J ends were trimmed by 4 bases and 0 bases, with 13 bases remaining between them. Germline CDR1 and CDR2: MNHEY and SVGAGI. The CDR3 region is CASSSTSPSSGNTIYF. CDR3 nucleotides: TGTGCCAGCAGTTCGACTTCTCCCAGCTCTGGAAACACCATATATTTT.

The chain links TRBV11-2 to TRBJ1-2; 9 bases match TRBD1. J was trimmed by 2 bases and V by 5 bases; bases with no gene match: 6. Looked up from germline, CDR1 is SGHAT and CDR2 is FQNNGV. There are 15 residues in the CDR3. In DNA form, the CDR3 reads TGTGCCAGCAGCCCCGGGACAGGGTACAACTATGGCTACACCTTC. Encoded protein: CASSPGTGYNYGYTF.

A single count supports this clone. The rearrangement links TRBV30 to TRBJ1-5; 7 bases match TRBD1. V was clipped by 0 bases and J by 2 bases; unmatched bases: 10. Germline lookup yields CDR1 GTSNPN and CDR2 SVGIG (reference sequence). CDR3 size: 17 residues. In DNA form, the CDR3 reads TGTGCCTGGAGTGTTGGGTATGGAACAGGGGGCAATCAGCCCCAGCATTTT. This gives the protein CAWSVGYGTGGNQPQHF.

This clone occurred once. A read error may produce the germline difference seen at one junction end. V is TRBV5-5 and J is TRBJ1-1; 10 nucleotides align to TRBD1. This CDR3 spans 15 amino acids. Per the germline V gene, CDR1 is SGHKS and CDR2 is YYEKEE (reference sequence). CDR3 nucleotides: TGTGCCAGCAGTACCGGGACAGGGGTGAACCCTGAAGCTTTCTTT. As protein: CASSTGTGVNPEAFF. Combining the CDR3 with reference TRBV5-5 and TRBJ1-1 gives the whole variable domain DAGVTQSPTHLIKTRGQQVTLRCSPISGHKSVSWYQQVLGQGPQFIFQYYEKEERGRGNFPDRFSARQFPNYSSELNVNALLLGDSALYLCASSTGTGVNPEAFFGQGTRLTVV.

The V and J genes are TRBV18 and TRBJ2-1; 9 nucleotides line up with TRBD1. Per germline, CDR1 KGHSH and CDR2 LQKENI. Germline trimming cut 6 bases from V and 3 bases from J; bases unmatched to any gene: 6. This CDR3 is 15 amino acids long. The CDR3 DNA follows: TGTGCCAGCTCTCCCGGACAGGGGAGCTACAATGAGCAGTTCTTC. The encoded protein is CASSPGQGSYNEQFF. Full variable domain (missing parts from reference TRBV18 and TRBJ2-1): NAGVMQNPRHLVRRRGQEARLRCSPMKGHSHVYWYRQLPEEGLKFMVYLQKENIIDESGMPKERFSAEFPKEGPSILRIQQVVRGDSAAYFCASSPGQGSYNEQFFGPGTRLTVL.

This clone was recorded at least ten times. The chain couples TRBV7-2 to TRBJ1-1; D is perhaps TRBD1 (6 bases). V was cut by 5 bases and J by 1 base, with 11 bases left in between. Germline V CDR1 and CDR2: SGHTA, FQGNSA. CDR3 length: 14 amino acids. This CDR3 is CASSVDRWNTEAFF. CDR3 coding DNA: TGTGCCAGCAGCGTAGACAGGTGGAACACTGAAGCTTTCTTT.

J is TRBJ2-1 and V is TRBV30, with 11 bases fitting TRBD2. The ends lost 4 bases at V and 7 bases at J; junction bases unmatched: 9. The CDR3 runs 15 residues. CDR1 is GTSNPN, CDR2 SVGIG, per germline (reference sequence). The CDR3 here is CAWMRGLAEGNEQFF. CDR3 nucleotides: TGTGCCTGGATGAGGGGACTAGCGGAGGGAAATGAGCAGTTCTTC.

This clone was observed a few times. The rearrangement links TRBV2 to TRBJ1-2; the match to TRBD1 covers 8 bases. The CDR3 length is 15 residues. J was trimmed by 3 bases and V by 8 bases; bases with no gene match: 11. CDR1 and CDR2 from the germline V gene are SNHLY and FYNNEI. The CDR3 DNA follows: TGTGCCAGCTCCGGGACAGGTGATATGGACTATGGCTACACCTTC. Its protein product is CASSGTGDMDYGYTF.

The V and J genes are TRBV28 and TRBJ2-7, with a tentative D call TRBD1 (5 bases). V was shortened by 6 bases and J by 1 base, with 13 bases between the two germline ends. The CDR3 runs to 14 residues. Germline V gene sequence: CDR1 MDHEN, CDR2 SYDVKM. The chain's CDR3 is CASRDTPGSYEQYF. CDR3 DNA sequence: TGTGCCAGCAGGGACACTCCCGGATCCTACGAGCAGTACTTC.

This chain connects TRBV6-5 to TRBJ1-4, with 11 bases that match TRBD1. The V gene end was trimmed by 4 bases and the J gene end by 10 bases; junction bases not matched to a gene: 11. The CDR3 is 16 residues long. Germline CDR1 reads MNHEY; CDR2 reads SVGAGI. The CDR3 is CASSSTTKDRGRKLFF. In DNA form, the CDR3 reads TGTGCCAGCAGTTCAACTACTAAGGACAGGGGGCGAAAACTGTTTTTT.

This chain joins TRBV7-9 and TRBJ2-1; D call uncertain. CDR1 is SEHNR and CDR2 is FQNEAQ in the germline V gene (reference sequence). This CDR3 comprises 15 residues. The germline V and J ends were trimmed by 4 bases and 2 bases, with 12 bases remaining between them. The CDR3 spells CASSSERTPYNEQFF. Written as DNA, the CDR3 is TGTGCCAGCAGCTCCGAGAGAACCCCCTACAATGAGCAGTTCTTC.